The 15 T cell receptor beta chains below were found in one sample sequenced in a study of PD-1 blockade in classical Hodgkin lymphoma. Every patient experienced relapse after autologous stem cell transplantation, and brentuximab vedotin exposure varied. Thawed PBMCs underwent magnetic negative selection to yield purified CD4+ T cells. TCRdb's table, derived via immunoSEQ multiplex PCR, lists solely in-frame clones and lacks some. Found here are 6,000 to 9,500 clones, about nine tenths of them singletons; the top ten hold about 1.7%. Material: CD4+ T cells from blood, obtained at baseline. All receptors come from a human donor with classical Hodgkin lymphoma.

This clone has a single count. The rearrangement joins TRBV5-4 to TRBJ2-5; TRBD1 matches at 9 bases. Germline values: CDR1 SGHNT, CDR2 YYREEE (reference sequence). The CDR3 contains 15 residues. V shed 5 bases, J shed 5 bases, and the junction held 10 bases outside the gene matches. This CDR3 reads CASRLTGQGVETQYF. CDR3 coding DNA: TGTGCCAGCAGACTGACGGGACAGGGTGTCGAGACCCAGTACTTC. Together with reference TRBV5-4 and TRBJ2-5, the CDR3 gives the full variable domain: ETGVTQSPTHLIKTRGQQVTLRCSSQSGHNTVSWYQQALGQGPQFIFQYYREEENGRGNFPPRFSGLQFPNYSSELNVNALELDDSALYLCASRLTGQGVETQYFGPGTRLLVL.

V is TRBV28 and J is TRBJ2-7, with D possibly TRBD2 on 7 matching bases. Germline CDR1 MDHEN, CDR2 SYDVKM. CDR3 length: 12 amino acids. Deletions cut 5 bases from V and 12 bases from J, with 17 bases between. In DNA form, the CDR3 reads TGTGCCAGCAGTCTGGGGGGGCGGGAGTCGTACTTC. Its protein product is CASSLGGRESYF. The full variable domain, its missing parts supplied by reference TRBV28 and TRBJ2-7, is DVKVTQSSRYLVKRTGEKVFLECVQDMDHENMFWYRQDPGLGLRLIYFSYDVKMKEKGDIPEGYSVSREKKERFSLILESASTNQTSMYLCASSLGGRESYFGPGTRLTVT.

The chain carries TRBV2 and TRBJ2-7; the D is unclear. Trimming shortened V by 3 bases and J by 2 bases, and 14 bases separated the two germline ends. The CDR3 spans 15 residues. Germline lookup yields CDR1 SNHLY and CDR2 FYNNEI. CDR3 in DNA: TGTGCCAGCAGTGAGAGAGTGGCAGGAGCCTACGAGCAGTACTTC. Its translation: CASSERVAGAYEQYF.

The chain combines TRBV2 with TRBJ2-4, with TRBD2 matching 8 bases. Germline V CDR1 and CDR2: SNHLY, FYNNEI. This CDR3 has 14 residues. With 7 bases clipped from V and 0 bases from J, the junction kept 2 bases outside the gene matches. The CDR3 region is CASTGGGAKNIQYF. The CDR3 coding sequence is TGTGCCAGCACCGGGGGGGGAGCCAAAAACATTCAGTACTTC. Full variable domain (rest looked up from reference TRBV2 and TRBJ2-4): EPEVTQTPSHQVTQMGQEVILRCVPISNHLYFYWYRQILGQKVEFLVSFYNNEISEKSEIFDDQFSVERPDGSNFTLKIRSTKLEDSAMYFCASTGGGAKNIQYFGAGTRLSVL.

The chain is built from TRBV2 and TRBJ2-2; 9 bases fit TRBD1. The J segment lost 0 bases and the V segment lost 6 bases, leaving 5 bases of the junction unmatched. CDR3 length: 16 residues. Germline V lookup: CDR1 SNHLY, CDR2 FYNNEI. CDR3 DNA: TGTGCCAGCAGGGGACAGGGAGTCGCGAACACCGGGGAGCTGTTTTTT. Protein sequence: CASRGQGVANTGELFF.

The rearrangement uses TRBV7-8 and TRBJ2-1; possibly TRBD2 for D (5 bases). The CDR3 is 14 amino acids. V was cut by 1 base and J by 7 bases, with 11 bases left in between. CDR1 is SGHVS, CDR2 FQNEAQ, per germline. CDR3 region: CASSLDGGRNEQFF. The CDR3 coding sequence is TGTGCCAGCAGCTTAGACGGAGGCCGGAATGAGCAGTTCTTC.

J is TRBJ2-3 and V is TRBV7-9; D is unclear. The V end was cut by 8 bases, the J end by 0 bases, with 6 bases between. This CDR3 is built from 12 residues. Germline V gene lookup returns CDR1 SEHNR and CDR2 FQNEAQ (reference sequence). CDR3 DNA sequence: TGTGCCAGCGGGGTTAGCACAGATACGCAGTATTTT. Translating it yields CASGVSTDTQYF. The variable domain in full, with the rest retrieved from reference TRBV7-9 and TRBJ2-3, is DTGVSQNPRHKITKRGQNVTFRCDPISEHNRLYWYRQTLGQGPEFLTYFQNEAQLEKSRLLSDRFSAERPKGSFSTLEIQRTEQGDSAMYLCASGVSTDTQYFGPGTRLTVL.

The chain is built from TRBV7-2 and TRBJ2-1; 7 nucleotides agree with TRBD1. Germline CDR1 reads SGHTA; CDR2 reads FQGNSA. The CDR3 extends over 14 amino acids. After removal of 4 bases from V and 0 bases from J, the junction contained 0 bases not matched to a gene. CDR3 amino acids: CASSWDSSYNEQFF. The CDR3 DNA is TGTGCCAGCAGCTGGGACAGCTCCTACAATGAGCAGTTCTTC.

This sequence joins TRBV5-1 and TRBJ2-5, with D maybe TRBD2 (7 bases). CDR3 length: 15 amino acids. Germline CDR1 and CDR2: SGHRS and YFSETQ. The V and J ends lost 0 bases and 1 base respectively, with 10 bases between them. The CDR3 region has the DNA TGCGCCAGCAGCTTGGGTGGGGGGGCCCAAGAGACCCAGTACTTC. Amino acid sequence: CASSLGGGAQETQYF.

In the case of this clone: Other nucleotide sequences from this sample produce the same CDR3. In DNA form, the CDR3 reads TGTGCCAGCGGACAGGGGAGTCGCACCGGGGAGCTGTTTTTT. Amino acids: CASGQGSRTGELFF. V is TRBV2 and J is TRBJ2-2; TRBD1 aligns across 9 bases. From germline, CDR1 is SNHLY and CDR2 FYNNEI. The CDR3 totals 14 residues. Trimming removed 8 bases from V and 4 bases from J; junction bases left unmatched: 5.

A remark on this clone: Other DNA sequences of this sample code for an identical CDR3. V is TRBV28 and J is TRBJ1-2, with unresolved D. V dropped 4 bases and J dropped 5 bases, with 5 bases sitting between them. Germline-derived CDR1 and CDR2 are MDHEN and SYDVKM. CDR3 length equals 11 residues. The DNA for the CDR3 is TGTGCCAGCAGTTCTAGGTATGGCTACACCTTC. Its protein is CASSSRYGYTF.

This chain links TRBV7-9 with TRBJ1-5; the D gene is possibly TRBD1 (5 bases). The CDR3 is 13 amino acids. Germline CDR1 reads SEHNR; CDR2 reads FQNEAQ (reference sequence). V lost 4 bases, J lost 7 bases, and 11 bases lay in between. The CDR3 coding sequence is TGTGCCAGCAGCTCCCCAGGGTTCCAGCCCCAGCATTTT. This sequence encodes CASSSPGFQPQHF.

The chain is built from TRBV5-1 and TRBJ2-5; D ambiguous. V lost 3 bases, J lost 1 base, and 7 bases lay in between. CDR1 is SGHRS, CDR2 YFSETQ, per germline. The CDR3 has 13 residues. The CDR3 is CASSSPAQETQYF. CDR3 sequence (DNA): TGCGCCAGCAGCTCGCCGGCCCAAGAGACCCAGTACTTC.

This clone came up a few times. V and J are TRBV2 and TRBJ1-5; D is ambiguous. The germline V and J ends were trimmed by 5 bases and 2 bases, with 7 bases remaining between them. The CDR3 runs to 13 residues. CDR1 SNHLY and CDR2 FYNNEI come from the germline V gene. CDR3 DNA: TGTGCCAGCAGTTCCGACGGCAATCAGCCCCAGCATTTT. Translation gives CASSSDGNQPQHF.

The J gene is TRBJ2-3, the V gene TRBV5-1; D is possibly TRBD1 (6 bases). The CDR3 is made up of 15 amino acids. Per the germline V gene, CDR1 is SGHRS and CDR2 is YFSETQ. V was cut by 0 bases and J by 2 bases, with 10 bases left in between. The CDR3 here is CASSLEQGLTDTQYF. The DNA of the CDR3 is TGCGCCAGCAGCTTGGAACAGGGCCTCACAGATACGCAGTATTTT.